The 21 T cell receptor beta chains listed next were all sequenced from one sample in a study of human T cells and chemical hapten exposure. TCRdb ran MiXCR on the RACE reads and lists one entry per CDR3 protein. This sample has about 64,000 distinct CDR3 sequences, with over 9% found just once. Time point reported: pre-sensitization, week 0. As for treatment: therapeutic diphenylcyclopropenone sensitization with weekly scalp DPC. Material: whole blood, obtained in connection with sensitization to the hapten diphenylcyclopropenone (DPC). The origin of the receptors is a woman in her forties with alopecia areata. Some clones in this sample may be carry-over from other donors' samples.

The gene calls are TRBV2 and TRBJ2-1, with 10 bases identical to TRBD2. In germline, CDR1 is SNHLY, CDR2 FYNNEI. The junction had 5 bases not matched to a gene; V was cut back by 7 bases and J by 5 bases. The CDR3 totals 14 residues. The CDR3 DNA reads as TGTGCCAGCAACCGAGGACTAGCGGACAATGAGCAGTTCTTC. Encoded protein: CASNRGLADNEQFF. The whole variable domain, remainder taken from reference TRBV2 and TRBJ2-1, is EPEVTQTPSHQVTQMGQEVILRCVPISNHLYFYWYRQILGQKVEFLVSFYNNEISEKSEIFDDQFSVERPDGSNFTLKIRSTKLEDSAMYFCASNRGLADNEQFFGPGTRLTVL.

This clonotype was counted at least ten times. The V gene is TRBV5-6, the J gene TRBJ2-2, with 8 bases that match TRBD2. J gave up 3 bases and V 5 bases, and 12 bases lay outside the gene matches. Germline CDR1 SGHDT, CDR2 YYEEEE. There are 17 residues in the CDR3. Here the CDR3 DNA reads TGTGCCAGCAGACGTGCTCGGACTAGCAGGGACACCGGGGAGCTGTTTTTT. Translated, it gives CASRRARTSRDTGELFF.

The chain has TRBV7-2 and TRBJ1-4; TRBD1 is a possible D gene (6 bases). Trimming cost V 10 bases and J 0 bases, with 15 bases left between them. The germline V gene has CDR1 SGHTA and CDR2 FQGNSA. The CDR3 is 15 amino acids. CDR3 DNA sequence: TGTGCCACCCGGGGGGGGCGTGCAACTAATGAAAAACTGTTTTTT. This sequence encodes CATRGGRATNEKLFF.

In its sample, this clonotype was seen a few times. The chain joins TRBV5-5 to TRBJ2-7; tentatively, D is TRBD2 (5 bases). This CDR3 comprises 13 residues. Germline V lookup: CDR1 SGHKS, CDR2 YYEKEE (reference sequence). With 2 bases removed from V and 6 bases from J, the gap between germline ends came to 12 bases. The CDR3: CASSFVERLEQYF. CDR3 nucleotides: TGTGCCAGCAGCTTTGTCGAGCGGCTCGAGCAGTACTTC.

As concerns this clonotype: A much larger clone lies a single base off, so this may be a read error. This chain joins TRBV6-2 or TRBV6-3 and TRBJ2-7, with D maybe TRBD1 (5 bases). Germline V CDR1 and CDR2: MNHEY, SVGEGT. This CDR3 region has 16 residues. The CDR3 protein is CAGSLSDSLSFYEQYF. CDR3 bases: TGTGCCGGCAGCTTGAGTGACAGTCTGTCTTTCTACGAGCAGTACTTC.

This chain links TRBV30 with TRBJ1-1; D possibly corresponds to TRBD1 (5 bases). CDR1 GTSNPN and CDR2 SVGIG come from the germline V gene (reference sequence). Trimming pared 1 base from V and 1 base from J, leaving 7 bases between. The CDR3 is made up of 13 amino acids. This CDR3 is CAWSGQQNTEAFF. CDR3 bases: TGTGCCTGGAGTGGACAGCAGAACACTGAAGCTTTCTTT.

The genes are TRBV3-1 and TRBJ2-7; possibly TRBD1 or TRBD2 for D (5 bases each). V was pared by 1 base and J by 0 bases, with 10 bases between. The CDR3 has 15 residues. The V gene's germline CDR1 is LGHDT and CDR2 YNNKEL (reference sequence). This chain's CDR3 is CASSQVAGSSYEQYF. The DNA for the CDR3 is TGTGCCAGCAGCCAAGTCGCAGGGAGCTCCTACGAGCAGTACTTC.

In nucleotides, the CDR3 is TGTGCCAGCTCCCTGGGACAGGGTCGAGTCCCTTCCTACAATGAGCAGTTCTTC. It yields the protein CASSLGQGRVPSYNEQFF. This chain joins TRBV18 and TRBJ2-1, with 9 bases lining up with TRBD1. Germline values: CDR1 KGHSH, CDR2 LQKENI. This CDR3 spans 18 amino acids. The ends lost 6 bases at V and 1 base at J; junction bases unmatched: 13. The full variable domain, rest sourced from reference TRBV18 and TRBJ2-1, is NAGVMQNPRHLVRRRGQEARLRCSPMKGHSHVYWYRQLPEEGLKFMVYLQKENIIDESGMPKERFSAEFPKEGPSILRIQQVVRGDSAAYFCASSLGQGRVPSYNEQFFGPGTRLTVL.

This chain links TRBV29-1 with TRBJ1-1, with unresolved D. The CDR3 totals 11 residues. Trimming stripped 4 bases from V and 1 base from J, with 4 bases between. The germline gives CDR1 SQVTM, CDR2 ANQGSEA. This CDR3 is CSVGRNTEAFF. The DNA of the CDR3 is TGCAGCGTTGGTCGGAACACTGAAGCTTTCTTT.

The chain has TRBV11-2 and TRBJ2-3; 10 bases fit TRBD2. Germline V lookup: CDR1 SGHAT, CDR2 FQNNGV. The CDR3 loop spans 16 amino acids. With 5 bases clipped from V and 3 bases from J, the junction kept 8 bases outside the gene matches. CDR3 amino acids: CASSPTAGGRTDTQYF. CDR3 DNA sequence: TGTGCCAGCAGCCCGACAGCGGGGGGGAGGACAGATACGCAGTATTTT.

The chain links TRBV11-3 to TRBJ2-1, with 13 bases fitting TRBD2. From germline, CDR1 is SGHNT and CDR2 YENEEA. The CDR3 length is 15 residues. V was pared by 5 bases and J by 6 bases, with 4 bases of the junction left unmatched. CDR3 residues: CASSQGLAGRNEQFF. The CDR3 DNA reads TGTGCCAGCAGCCAGGGACTAGCGGGACGCAATGAGCAGTTCTTC.

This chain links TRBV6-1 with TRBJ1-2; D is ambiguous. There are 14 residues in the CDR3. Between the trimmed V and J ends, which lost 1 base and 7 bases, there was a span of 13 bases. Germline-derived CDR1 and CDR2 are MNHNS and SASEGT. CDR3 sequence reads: CASSEDTMAGGYTF. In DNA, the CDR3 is TGTGCCAGCAGTGAAGATACGATGGCCGGTGGCTACACCTTC.

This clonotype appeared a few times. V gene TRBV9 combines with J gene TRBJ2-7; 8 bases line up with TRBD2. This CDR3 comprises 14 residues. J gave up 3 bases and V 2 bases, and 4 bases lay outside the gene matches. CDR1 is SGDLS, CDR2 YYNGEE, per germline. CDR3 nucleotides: TGTGCCAGCAGCGTCAGCGGGAGCGACTACGAGCAGTACTTC. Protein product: CASSVSGSDYEQYF.

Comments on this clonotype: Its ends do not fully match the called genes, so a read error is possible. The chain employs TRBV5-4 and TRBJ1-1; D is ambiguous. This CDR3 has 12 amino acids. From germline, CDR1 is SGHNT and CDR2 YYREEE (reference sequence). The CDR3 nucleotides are TGTGCCATCAGCCGACTCGGCACTGAAGCTTTCTTT. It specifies CAISRLGTEAFF.

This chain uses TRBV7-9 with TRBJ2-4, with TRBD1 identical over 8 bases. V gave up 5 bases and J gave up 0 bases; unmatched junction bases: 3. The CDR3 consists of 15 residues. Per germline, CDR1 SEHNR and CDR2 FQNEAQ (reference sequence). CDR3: CASSDRGLAKNIQYF. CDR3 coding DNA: TGTGCCAGCAGCGACAGGGGACTAGCCAAAAACATTCAGTACTTC. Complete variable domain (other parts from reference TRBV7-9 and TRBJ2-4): DTGVSQNPRHKITKRGQNVTFRCDPISEHNRLYWYRQTLGQGPEFLTYFQNEAQLEKSRLLSDRFSAERPKGSFSTLEIQRTEQGDSAMYLCASSDRGLAKNIQYFGAGTRLSVL.

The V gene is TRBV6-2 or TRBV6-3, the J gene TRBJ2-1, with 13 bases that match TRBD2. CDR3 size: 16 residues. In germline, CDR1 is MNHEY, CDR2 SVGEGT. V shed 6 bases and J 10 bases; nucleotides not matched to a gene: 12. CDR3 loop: CASSRDGLAGVGEQFF. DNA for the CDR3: TGTGCCAGCAGCCGAGACGGACTAGCGGGAGTGGGGGAGCAGTTCTTC.

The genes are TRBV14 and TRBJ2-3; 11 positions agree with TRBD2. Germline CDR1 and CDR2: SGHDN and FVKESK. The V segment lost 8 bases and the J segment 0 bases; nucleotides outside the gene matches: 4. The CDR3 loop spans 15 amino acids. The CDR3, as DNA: TGTGCCAGCGGAACTAGCGGGGGTAGCACAGATACGCAGTATTTT. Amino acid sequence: CASGTSGGSTDTQYF.

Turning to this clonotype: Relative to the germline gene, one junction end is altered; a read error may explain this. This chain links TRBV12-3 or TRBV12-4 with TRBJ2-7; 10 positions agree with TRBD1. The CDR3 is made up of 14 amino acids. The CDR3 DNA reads TGTGCCGGCAGTGTCGACAGGGGGCTGGGGGAGCAGTACTTC. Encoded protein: CAGSVDRGLGEQYF.

The CDR3 DNA is TGCAGTGCTAGAGTAGCTAGCCGCAGTGAGCAGTTCTTC. It specifies CSARVASRSEQFF. J is TRBJ2-1 and V is TRBV20-1; a possible D gene is TRBD2 (5 bases). Germline assignment: CDR1 DFQATT and CDR2 SNEGSKA (reference sequence). Between the trimmed V and J ends, which lost 1 base and 9 bases, there was a span of 13 bases. This CDR3 is built from 13 residues.

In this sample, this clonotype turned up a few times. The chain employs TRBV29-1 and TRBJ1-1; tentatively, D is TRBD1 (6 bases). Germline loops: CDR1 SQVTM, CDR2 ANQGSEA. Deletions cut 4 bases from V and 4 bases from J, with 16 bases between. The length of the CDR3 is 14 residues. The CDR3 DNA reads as TGCAGCGTTGGGTATGCAGGGGAAGGCACTGAAGCTTTCTTT. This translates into CSVGYAGEGTEAFF.

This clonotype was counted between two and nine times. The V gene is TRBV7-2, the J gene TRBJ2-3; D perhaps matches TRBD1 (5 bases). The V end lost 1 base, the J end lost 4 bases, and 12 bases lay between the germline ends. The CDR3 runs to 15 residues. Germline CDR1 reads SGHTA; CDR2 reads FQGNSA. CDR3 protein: CASSLERGRPDTQYF. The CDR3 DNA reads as TGTGCCAGCAGCTTAGAAAGGGGTAGGCCAGATACGCAGTATTTT.